This T cell receptor (beta chain) was identified in a study of long-term antiretroviral therapy in people with HIV. In the study overall: The 2015 immediate-ART recommendation was preceded by the earliest samples by about a decade. Findings of the study overall: CDR3 lengths in HIV samples spanned a narrower range than controls. From about 2003 to 2018, blood was obtained, possibly while participants received older ART regimens. Pre-ART clonal expansions dominated every time point's repertoire.

Run at survey level, the immunoSEQ assay was version v3.0. Generated by immunoSEQ multiplex PCR, the TCRdb table keeps only in-frame clones and is missing some. The top ten clones hold around 12% of a sample with about 17,000 clones, about 88% of them seen once. Of note for this clone: Its antigen is unknown.

The J segment lost 6 bases and the V segment lost 2 bases, leaving 0 bases of the junction unmatched. Germline V gives CDR1 KGHSH, CDR2 LQKENI. This CDR3 spans 12 amino acids. This TCR was sampled from a man over 45 with HIV. The rearrangement uses TRBV18 and TRBJ1-1; TRBD1 aligns across 7 bases. The sample consisted of unsorted PBMCs, taken 6.9 years after starting antiretroviral therapy. The chain's CDR3 is CASSPGTAEAFF. As DNA, the CDR3 is TGTGCCAGCTCACCAGGGACAGCTGAAGCTTTCTTT.